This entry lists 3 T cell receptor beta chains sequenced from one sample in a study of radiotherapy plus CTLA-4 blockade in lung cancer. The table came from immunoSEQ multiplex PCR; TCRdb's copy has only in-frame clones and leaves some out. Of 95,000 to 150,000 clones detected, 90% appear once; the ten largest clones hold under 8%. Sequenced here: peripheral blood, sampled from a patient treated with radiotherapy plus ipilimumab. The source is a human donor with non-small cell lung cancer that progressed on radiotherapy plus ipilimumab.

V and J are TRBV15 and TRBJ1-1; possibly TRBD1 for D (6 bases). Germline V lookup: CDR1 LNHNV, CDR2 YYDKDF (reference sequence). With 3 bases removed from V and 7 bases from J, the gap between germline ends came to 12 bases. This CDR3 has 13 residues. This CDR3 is CATSRNGQYEAFF. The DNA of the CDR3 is TGTGCCACCAGCAGGAATGGACAGTATGAAGCTTTCTTT.

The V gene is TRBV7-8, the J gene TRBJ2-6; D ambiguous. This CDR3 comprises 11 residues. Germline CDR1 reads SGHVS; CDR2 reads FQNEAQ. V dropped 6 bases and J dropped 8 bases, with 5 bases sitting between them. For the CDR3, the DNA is TGTGCCAGCAGGGTATCCAACGTCCTGACTTTC. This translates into CASRVSNVLTF.

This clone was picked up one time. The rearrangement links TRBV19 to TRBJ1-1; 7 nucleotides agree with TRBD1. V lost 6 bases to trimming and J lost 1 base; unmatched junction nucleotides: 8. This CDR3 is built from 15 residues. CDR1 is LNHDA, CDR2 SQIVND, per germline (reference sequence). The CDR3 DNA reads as TGTGCCAGTAGCCCCAACAGGGGAGGGAACACTGAAGCTTTCTTT. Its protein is CASSPNRGGNTEAFF. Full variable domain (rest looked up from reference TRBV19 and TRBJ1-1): DGGITQSPKYLFRKEGQNVTLSCEQNLNHDAMYWYRQDPGQGLRLIYYSQIVNDFQKGDIAEGYSVSREKKESFPLTVTSAQKNPTAFYLCASSPNRGGNTEAFFGQGTRLTVV.